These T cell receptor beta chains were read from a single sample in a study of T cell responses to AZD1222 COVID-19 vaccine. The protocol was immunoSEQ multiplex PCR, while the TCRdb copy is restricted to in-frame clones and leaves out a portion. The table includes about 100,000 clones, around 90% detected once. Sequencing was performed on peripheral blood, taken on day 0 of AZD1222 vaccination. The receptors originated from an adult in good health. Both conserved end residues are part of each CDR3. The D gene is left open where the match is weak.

cdr3_aa: CASSVGPDTGELFF; v_call: TRBV18; d_call: .; j_call: TRBJ2-2
cdr3_aa: CASSLWLGGTEAFF; v_call: TRBV11-2; d_call: .; j_call: TRBJ1-1
cdr3_aa: CAIRPSGFSSGANVLTF; v_call: TRBV10-3; d_call: .; j_call: TRBJ2-6
cdr3_aa: CASSREGYTGASEAFF; v_call: TRBV5-1; d_call: TRBD1; j_call: TRBJ1-1
cdr3_aa: CASSFSGYGYTF; v_call: TRBV28; d_call: .; j_call: TRBJ1-2
cdr3_aa: CASSLIADTQYF; v_call: TRBV7-9; d_call: .; j_call: TRBJ2-3
cdr3_aa: CASNTLGGPEAFF; v_call: TRBV5-1; d_call: .; j_call: TRBJ1-1
cdr3_aa: CASSTFSRQSFF; v_call: TRBV12-3/TRBV12-4; d_call: .; j_call: TRBJ1-1
cdr3_aa: CASTGPNTDTQYF; v_call: TRBV19; d_call: .; j_call: TRBJ2-3
cdr3_aa: CASTLSGTRGHTQYF; v_call: TRBV11-3; d_call: .; j_call: TRBJ2-3
cdr3_aa: CASSPQTFISYEQYF; v_call: TRBV27; d_call: .; j_call: TRBJ2-7
cdr3_aa: CASSQLAGQETQYF; v_call: TRBV3-1/TRBV3-2; d_call: TRBD2; j_call: TRBJ2-5
cdr3_aa: CASSGDRGFTEQYF; v_call: TRBV2; d_call: TRBD1; j_call: TRBJ2-7
cdr3_aa: CASRDSANYGYTF; v_call: TRBV6-5; d_call: .; j_call: TRBJ1-2
cdr3_aa: CASSPPGLNTEAFF; v_call: TRBV18; d_call: .; j_call: TRBJ1-1
cdr3_aa: CASSRTSSGEQFF; v_call: TRBV19; d_call: TRBD2; j_call: TRBJ2-1
cdr3_aa: CAISNRGENEQYF; v_call: TRBV10-3; d_call: TRBD1; j_call: TRBJ2-7
cdr3_aa: CASSPNLADPYEQYF; v_call: TRBV5-1; d_call: .; j_call: TRBJ2-7
cdr3_aa: CASSLTTGGDYGYTF; v_call: TRBV7-8; d_call: TRBD1; j_call: TRBJ1-2
cdr3_aa: CASSISMGQGGFLAFF; v_call: TRBV27; d_call: TRBD1; j_call: TRBJ1-1
cdr3_aa: CASSDSLAGGNTGELFF; v_call: TRBV6-4; d_call: TRBD2; j_call: TRBJ2-2
cdr3_aa: CASRRPGLLNEQFF; v_call: TRBV6-5; d_call: TRBD2; j_call: TRBJ2-1
cdr3_aa: CASSIGTYRTDTQYF; v_call: TRBV19; d_call: .; j_call: TRBJ2-3